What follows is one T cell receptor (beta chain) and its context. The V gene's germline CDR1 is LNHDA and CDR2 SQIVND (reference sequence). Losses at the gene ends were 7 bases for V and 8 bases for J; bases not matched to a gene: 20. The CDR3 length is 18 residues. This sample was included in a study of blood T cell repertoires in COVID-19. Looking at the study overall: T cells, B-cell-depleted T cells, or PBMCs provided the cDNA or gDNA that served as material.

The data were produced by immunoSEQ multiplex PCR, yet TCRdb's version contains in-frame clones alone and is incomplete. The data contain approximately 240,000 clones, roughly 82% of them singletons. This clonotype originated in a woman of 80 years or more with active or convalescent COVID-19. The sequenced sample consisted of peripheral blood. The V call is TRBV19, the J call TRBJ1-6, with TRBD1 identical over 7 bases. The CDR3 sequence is CASTPGQHHGKLDSPLHF. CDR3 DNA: TGTGCCAGTACCCCGGGACAGCACCACGGGAAGTTGGATTCACCCCTCCACTTT.